This TCR beta chain was recorded in a study of blood T cell repertoires in COVID-19. The CDR3 covers 15 residues. J lost 1 base, V lost 0 bases, and 1 base had no gene match. CDR1 is SGDLS and CDR2 is YYNGEE in the germline V gene. Original analysis: Estimated nucleated cell counts came from reference gene primer amplification. Libraries were prepared by immunoSEQ multiplex PCR; TCRdb keeps only in-frame clonotypes and omits some of them. D and trimming come from the DNA, and the V and J calls and clone size come from that table. The table lists 25,000 or so clones, roughly 90% of them singletons, with less than 8.5% in the top ten.

The clonotype was recovered from a human donor in a cohort sampled during active COVID-19. Sequencing was performed on peripheral blood. V and J are TRBV9 and TRBJ2-1, with 7 nucleotides matching TRBD1. CDR3 nucleotides: TGTGCCAGCAGCGTAGAGGGGGCTTCCTACAATGAGCAGTTCTTC. Encoded protein: CASSVEGASYNEQFF. Based on the CDR3 plus reference TRBV9 and TRBJ2-1, the full variable domain is DSGVTQTPKHLITATGQRVTLRCSPRSGDLSVYWYQQSLDQGLQFLIQYYNGEERAKGNILERFSAQQFPDLHSELNLSSLELGDSALYFCASSVEGASYNEQFFGPGTRLTVL.